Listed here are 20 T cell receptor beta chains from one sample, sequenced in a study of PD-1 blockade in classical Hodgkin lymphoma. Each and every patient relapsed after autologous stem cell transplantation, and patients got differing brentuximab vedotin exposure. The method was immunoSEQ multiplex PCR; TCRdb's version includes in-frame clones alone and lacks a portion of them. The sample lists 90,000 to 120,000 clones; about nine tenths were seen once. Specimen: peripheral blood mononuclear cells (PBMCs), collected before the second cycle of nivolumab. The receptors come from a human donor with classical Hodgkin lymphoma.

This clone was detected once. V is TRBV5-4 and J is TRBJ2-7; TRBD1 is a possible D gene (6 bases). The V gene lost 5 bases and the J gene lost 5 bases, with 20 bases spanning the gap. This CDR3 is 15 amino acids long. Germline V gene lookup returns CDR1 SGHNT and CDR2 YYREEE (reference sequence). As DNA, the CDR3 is TGTGCCAGCAGTTTTGTCCCCCTGGGGGCCCACGAGCAGTACTTC. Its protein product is CASSFVPLGAHEQYF. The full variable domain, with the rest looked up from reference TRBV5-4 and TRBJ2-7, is ETGVTQSPTHLIKTRGQQVTLRCSSQSGHNTVSWYQQALGQGPQFIFQYYREEENGRGNFPPRFSGLQFPNYSSELNVNALELDDSALYLCASSFVPLGAHEQYFGPGTRLTVT.

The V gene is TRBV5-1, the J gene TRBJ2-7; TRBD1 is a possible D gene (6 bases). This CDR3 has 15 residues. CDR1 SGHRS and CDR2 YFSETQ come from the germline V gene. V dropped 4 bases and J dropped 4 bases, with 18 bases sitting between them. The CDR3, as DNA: TGCGCCAGCAGCCAGGAAGGGACACCCAGGTACGAGCAGTACTTC. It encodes CASSQEGTPRYEQYF. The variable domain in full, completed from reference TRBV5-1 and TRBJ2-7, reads KAGVTQTPRYLIKTRGQQVTLSCSPISGHRSVSWYQQTPGQGLQFLFEYFSETQRNKGNFPGRFSGRQFSNSRSEMNVSTLELGDSALYLCASSQEGTPRYEQYFGPGTRLTVT.

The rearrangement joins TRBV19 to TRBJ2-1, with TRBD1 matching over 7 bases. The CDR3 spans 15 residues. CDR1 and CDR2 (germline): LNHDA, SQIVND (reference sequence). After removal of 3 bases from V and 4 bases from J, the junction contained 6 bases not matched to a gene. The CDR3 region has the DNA TGTGCCAGTAGTATGGGAGTCAGGGGGTACAATGAGCAGTTCTTC. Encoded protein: CASSMGVRGYNEQFF. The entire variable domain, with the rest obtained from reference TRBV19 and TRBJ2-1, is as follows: DGGITQSPKYLFRKEGQNVTLSCEQNLNHDAMYWYRQDPGQGLRLIYYSQIVNDFQKGDIAEGYSVSREKKESFPLTVTSAQKNPTAFYLCASSMGVRGYNEQFFGPGTRLTVL.

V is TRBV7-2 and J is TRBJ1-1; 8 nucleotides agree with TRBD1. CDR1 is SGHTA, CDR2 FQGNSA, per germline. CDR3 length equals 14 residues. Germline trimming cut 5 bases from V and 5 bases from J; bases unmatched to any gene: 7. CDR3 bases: TGTGCCAGCAGCCCAAACAGGGGGATAACTGAAGCTTTCTTT. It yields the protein CASSPNRGITEAFF.

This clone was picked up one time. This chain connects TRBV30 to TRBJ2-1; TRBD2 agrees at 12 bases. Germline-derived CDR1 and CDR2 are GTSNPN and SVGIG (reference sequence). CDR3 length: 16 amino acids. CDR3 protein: CATSPKLAGGGNEQFF. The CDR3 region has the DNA TGTGCTACATCACCCAAACTAGCGGGAGGCGGCAATGAGCAGTTCTTC.

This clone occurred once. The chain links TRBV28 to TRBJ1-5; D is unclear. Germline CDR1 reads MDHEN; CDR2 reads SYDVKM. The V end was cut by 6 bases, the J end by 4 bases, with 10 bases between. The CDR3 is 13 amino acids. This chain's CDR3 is CASRHDPNQPQHF. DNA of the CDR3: TGTGCCAGCAGACACGACCCAAATCAGCCCCAGCATTTT.

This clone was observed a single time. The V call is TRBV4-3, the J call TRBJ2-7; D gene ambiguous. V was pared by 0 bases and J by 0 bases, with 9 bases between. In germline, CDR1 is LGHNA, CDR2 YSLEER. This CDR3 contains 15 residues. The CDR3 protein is CASSQDQLTSYEQYF. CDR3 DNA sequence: TGCGCCAGCAGCCAAGATCAACTCACCTCCTACGAGCAGTACTTC.

The CDR3 nucleotides are TGTGCCAGTAGCAACGTCGCACGATTAGCTAACTATGGCTACACCTTC. It is translated as CASSNVARLANYGYTF. V is TRBV19 and J is TRBJ1-2, with D unresolved. Trimming removed 6 bases at V and 0 bases at J, with 17 bases between. Germline values: CDR1 LNHDA, CDR2 SQIVND (reference sequence). The CDR3 covers 16 residues.

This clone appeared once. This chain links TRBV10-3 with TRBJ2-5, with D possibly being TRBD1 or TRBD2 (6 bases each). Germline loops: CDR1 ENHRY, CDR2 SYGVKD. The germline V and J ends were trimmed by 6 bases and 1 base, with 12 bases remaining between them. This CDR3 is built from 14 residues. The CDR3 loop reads CAIRGGGSQETQYF. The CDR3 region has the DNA TGTGCCATCAGGGGGGGCGGGTCCCAAGAGACCCAGTACTTC.

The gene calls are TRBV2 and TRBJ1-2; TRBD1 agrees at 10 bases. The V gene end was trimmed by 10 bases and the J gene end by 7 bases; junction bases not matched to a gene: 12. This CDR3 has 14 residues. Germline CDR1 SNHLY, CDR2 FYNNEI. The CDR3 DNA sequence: TGTGCCACCGAGAGAGGGACAGGGGTATCTGGCTACACCTTC. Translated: CATERGTGVSGYTF.

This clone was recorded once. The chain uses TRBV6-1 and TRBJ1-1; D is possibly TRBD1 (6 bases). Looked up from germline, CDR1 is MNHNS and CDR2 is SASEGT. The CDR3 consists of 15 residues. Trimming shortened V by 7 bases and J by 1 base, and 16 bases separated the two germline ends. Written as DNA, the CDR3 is TGTGCCAGCACTAGGACAGCCACACAGAACACTGAAGCTTTCTTT. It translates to CASTRTATQNTEAFF.

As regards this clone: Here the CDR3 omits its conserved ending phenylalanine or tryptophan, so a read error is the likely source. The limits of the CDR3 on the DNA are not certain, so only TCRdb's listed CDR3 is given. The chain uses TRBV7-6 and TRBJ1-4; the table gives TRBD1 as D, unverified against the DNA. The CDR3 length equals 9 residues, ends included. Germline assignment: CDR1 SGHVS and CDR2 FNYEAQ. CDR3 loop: CASVSGWPA.

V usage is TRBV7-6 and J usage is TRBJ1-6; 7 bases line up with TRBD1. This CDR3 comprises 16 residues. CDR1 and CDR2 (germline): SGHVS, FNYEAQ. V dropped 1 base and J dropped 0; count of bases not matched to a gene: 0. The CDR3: CASSLGDSSYNSPLHF. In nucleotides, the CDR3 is TGTGCCAGCAGCTTAGGGGACAGCTCCTATAATTCACCCCTCCACTTT.

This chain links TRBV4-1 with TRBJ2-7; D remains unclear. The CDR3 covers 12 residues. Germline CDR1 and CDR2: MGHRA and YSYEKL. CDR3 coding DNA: TGCGCCAGCAGCCAAGTTGGGCTAGTCGGCTCTGTC. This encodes CASSQVGLVGSV.

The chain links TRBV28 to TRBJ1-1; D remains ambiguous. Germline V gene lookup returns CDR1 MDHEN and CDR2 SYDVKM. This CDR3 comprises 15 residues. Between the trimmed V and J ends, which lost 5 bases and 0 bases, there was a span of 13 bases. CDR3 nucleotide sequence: TGTGCCAGCAGTCCCTTTGCGACCCTGAACACTGAAGCTTTCTTT. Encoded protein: CASSPFATLNTEAFF.

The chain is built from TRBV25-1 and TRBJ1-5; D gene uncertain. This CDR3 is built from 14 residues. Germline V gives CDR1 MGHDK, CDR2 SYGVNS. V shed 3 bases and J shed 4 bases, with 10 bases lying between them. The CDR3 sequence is CASSEKGFNQPQHF. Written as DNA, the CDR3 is TGTGCCAGCAGTGAGAAAGGGTTTAATCAGCCCCAGCATTTT.

CDR3 sequence reads: CASSLVSSGSNEQFF. As DNA, the CDR3 is TGTGCCAGCAGCTTAGTCTCTAGCGGGAGTAATGAGCAGTTCTTC. The chain joins TRBV7-9 to TRBJ2-1, with 10 bases that match TRBD2. J lost 7 bases, V lost 1 base, and 4 bases had no gene match. The length of the CDR3 is 15 residues. Germline V lookup: CDR1 SEHNR, CDR2 FQNEAQ (reference sequence).

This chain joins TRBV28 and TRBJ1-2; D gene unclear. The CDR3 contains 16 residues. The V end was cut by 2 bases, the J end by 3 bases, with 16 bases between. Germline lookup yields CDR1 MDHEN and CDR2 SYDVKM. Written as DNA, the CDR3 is TGTGCCAGCAGTTTAGAGGTCTCATATGGGGACTATGGCTACACCTTC. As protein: CASSLEVSYGDYGYTF.

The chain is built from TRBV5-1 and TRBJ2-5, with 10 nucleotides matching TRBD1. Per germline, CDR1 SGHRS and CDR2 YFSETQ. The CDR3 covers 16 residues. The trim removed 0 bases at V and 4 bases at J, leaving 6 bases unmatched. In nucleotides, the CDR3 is TGCGCCAGCAGCTTGGAAGGGGACAGGGGTGGAGAGACCCAGTACTTC. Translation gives CASSLEGDRGGETQYF. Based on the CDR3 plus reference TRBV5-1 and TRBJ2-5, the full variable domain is KAGVTQTPRYLIKTRGQQVTLSCSPISGHRSVSWYQQTPGQGLQFLFEYFSETQRNKGNFPGRFSGRQFSNSRSEMNVSTLELGDSALYLCASSLEGDRGGETQYFGPGTRLLVL.

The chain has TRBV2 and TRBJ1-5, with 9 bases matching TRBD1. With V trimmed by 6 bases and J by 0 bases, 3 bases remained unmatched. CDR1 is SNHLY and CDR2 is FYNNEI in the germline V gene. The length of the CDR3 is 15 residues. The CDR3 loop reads CASRDRGDSNQPQHF. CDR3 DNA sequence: TGTGCCAGCAGGGACAGGGGAGATAGCAATCAGCCCCAGCATTTT.